This T cell receptor (beta chain) originates from a study of early T cells in non-severe SARS-CoV-2 infection. Per the germline V gene, CDR1 is KGHSH and CDR2 is LQKENI. This CDR3 spans 14 amino acids. Deletions cut 2 bases from V and 7 bases from J, with 12 bases between. Study-level points and caveats: Sequences matched to VDJdb favored anti-spike CD8 responses, while private and CD4 specificities were missed.

This clonotype was observed a handful of times. The target antigen is unknown. Individually, cDNA molecules had unique molecular identifiers attached to them. TCRdb reprocessed the 5' RACE reads with MiXCR, giving one entry per CDR3 protein. The sample has about 36,000 distinct CDR3 sequences; 3% to 4.5% are singletons. The sequence came from an adult who was a healthcare worker with PCR-confirmed SARS-CoV-2 infection or an uninfected control (not recorded which). Sequencing was performed on whole blood. This sequence joins TRBV18 and TRBJ1-3; no clear D. The CDR3 loop is CASSPSQRDNTIYF. DNA for the CDR3: TGTGCCAGCTCACCAAGTCAAAGGGATAACACCATATATTTT.